The T cell receptor beta chain under discussion was sequenced for a study of patients and donors after allogeneic stem cell transplantation. This clonotype was detected once. TCRdb itself ran the RT-PCR reads through MiXCR, one entry per CDR3 protein. The data show some 160,000 distinct CDR3 sequences, nearly 25% seen once. The V end was cut by 5 bases, the J end by 7 bases, with 20 bases between. CDR3 length equals 15 residues. Germline loops: CDR1 SEHNR, CDR2 FQNEAQ (reference sequence). The sequenced sample consisted of blood, either unsorted or a sorted T cell fraction (not recorded which). The clonotype was recovered from a human donor who was either an allogeneic HSCT recipient or a stem cell or donor lymphocyte infusion donor (not recorded which). It is not recorded whose cells these are; they may come from a transplant donor. V and J are TRBV7-9 and TRBJ2-5; D ambiguous. In DNA form, the CDR3 reads TGTGCCAGCAGCCAAATCAGGTGGCGCCTTGGGACCCAGTACTTC. Translation gives CASSQIRWRLGTQYF.